This TCR beta chain was retrieved from a study of blood T cell repertoires in COVID-19. Overall study: Some COVID-19 samples were acute and others convalescent; all came from the United States, Italy and Spain. The cDNA or gDNA used as material had been derived from T cells, B-cell-depleted T cells, or PBMCs.

Methods used by the authors: From reference gene primer amplification, estimates of nucleated cell counts were derived. The method was immunoSEQ multiplex PCR; TCRdb's version includes in-frame clones alone and lacks a portion of them. V and J calls and clone size are those listed in that table; D and trimming were worked out from the DNA. The sample lists 100,000 to 150,000 clones, approximately 80% occurring once. The V end was cut by 6 bases, the J end by 0 bases, with 14 bases between. The CDR3 has 15 residues. Germline CDR1 reads MNHEY; CDR2 reads SVGAGI. The TCR sequence derives from a man between 65 and 85 years old with acute or convalescent COVID-19. V usage is TRBV6-5 and J usage is TRBJ1-2; possible D gene TRBD1, 5 bases. Sequencing input: peripheral blood. The CDR3 bases are TGTGCCAGCAGGGGGCGCCGGGCCTCTAACTATGGCTACACCTTC. Translation: CASRGRRASNYGYTF.